These 32 T cell receptor beta chains share one sample of origin, sequenced in a study of cytomegalovirus exposure and HLA in healthy donors. The PCR had 60 Vbeta and 13 Jbeta primers. Data came from immunoSEQ multiplex PCR; TCRdb stores just in-frame clones and leaves some out. The sample holds more than 140,000 clones, under 70% seen once. Sequenced sample: PBMCs. The receptor set was obtained from a woman under 40 in good health and CMV-seropositive.

This clone has more than one count but fewer than ten. The DNA for the CDR3 is TGTGCCAGCGGGTACGGGGTTGAAGCTTTCTTT. Translation gives CASGYGVEAFF. The chain has TRBV6-6 and TRBJ1-1; D gene unclear. CDR1 is MNHNY and CDR2 is SVGAGI in the germline V gene (reference sequence). V was shortened by 8 bases and J by 7 bases, with 11 bases between the two germline ends. This CDR3 spans 11 amino acids.

The chain employs TRBV7-6 and TRBJ1-1, with D unclear. The CDR3 runs 13 residues. The germline CDR1 and CDR2 sequences are SGHVS and FNYEAQ. Trimming pared 1 base from V and 0 bases from J, leaving 3 bases between. DNA for the CDR3: TGTGCCAGCAGCTTAGACTTGAACACTGAAGCTTTCTTT. Its protein product is CASSLDLNTEAFF.

This clone showed up just a few times. The chain is built from TRBV5-1 and TRBJ2-5, with 7 nucleotides matching TRBD1. CDR1 and CDR2 (germline): SGHRS, YFSETQ. The CDR3 loop spans 15 amino acids. V shed 0 bases and J 5 bases; nucleotides not matched to a gene: 7. The CDR3 nucleotides read TGCGCCAGCAGCTTGGAAGGGACAGATCTGGAGACCCAGTACTTC. It translates to CASSLEGTDLETQYF.

In its sample, this clone ranks as medium-sized. This sequence joins TRBV4-1 and TRBJ2-2; D might be TRBD2 (5 bases). V lost 8 bases, J lost 6 bases, and 16 bases lay in between. This CDR3 is 14 amino acids long. The germline gives CDR1 MGHRA, CDR2 YSYEKL. The CDR3 loop reads CASAPGVFSGELFF. DNA for the CDR3: TGCGCCAGCGCCCCCGGGGTGTTCTCCGGGGAGCTGTTTTTT.

The rearrangement links TRBV5-4 to TRBJ1-1; D is ambiguous. V was pared by 2 bases and J by 6 bases, with 11 bases between. Germline CDR1 and CDR2: SGHNT and YYREEE (reference sequence). The CDR3 has 13 amino acids. CDR3 sequence reads: CASSFYGGAEAFF. The CDR3 DNA is TGTGCCAGCAGCTTTTATGGCGGCGCTGAAGCTTTCTTT.

The chain has TRBV6-5 and TRBJ1-2; a possible D gene is TRBD1 (6 bases). V lost 5 bases and J lost 2, with 9 bases in between. There are 13 residues in the CDR3. Germline CDR1 and CDR2: MNHEY and SVGAGI. CDR3 in DNA: TGTGCCAGCAGTAGACAGGCGAACTATGGCTACACCTTC. It translates to CASSRQANYGYTF.

The rearrangement links TRBV11-2 to TRBJ2-7; the match to TRBD2 covers 7 bases. V was clipped by 6 bases and J by 5 bases; unmatched bases: 19. CDR1 and CDR2 (germline): SGHAT, FQNNGV. CDR3 length: 17 residues. The CDR3, as DNA: TGTGCCAGCAGGGGGGGGTGGGGAAGGGGTGAGAGTGACGAGCAGTACTTC. It codes for CASRGGWGRGESDEQYF.

The V and J genes are TRBV4-1 and TRBJ1-1; D unresolved. The CDR3 has 17 amino acids. V shed 0 bases and J shed 0 bases, with 14 bases lying between them. CDR1 is MGHRA and CDR2 is YSYEKL in the germline V gene. CDR3 in DNA: TGCGCCAGCAGCCAAGAATCCTGGAGCGTCCTGAACACTGAAGCTTTCTTT. Protein product: CASSQESWSVLNTEAFF.

The V gene is TRBV5-4, the J gene TRBJ2-7; tentative D call: TRBD1 (5 bases). The CDR3 runs to 14 residues. Germline assignment: CDR1 SGHNT and CDR2 YYREEE (reference sequence). V was cut by 3 bases and J by 3 bases, with 13 bases left in between. In DNA, the CDR3 is TGTGCCAGCAGCTCGTCCGACAGCTACTACGAGCAGTACTTC. This encodes CASSSSDSYYEQYF.

The J gene is TRBJ2-1, the V gene TRBV5-1, with D maybe TRBD1 (5 bases). The V and J ends lost 0 bases and 9 bases respectively, with 7 bases between them. The length of the CDR3 is 12 residues. Germline-derived CDR1 and CDR2 are SGHRS and YFSETQ. The CDR3 nucleotides read TGCGCCAGCAGCTTGGGCAGGGCTGAGCAGTTCTTC. Residues: CASSLGRAEQFF.

This clone has more than one count but fewer than ten. This CDR3 is CASSESGGGVSDTQYF. Written as DNA, the CDR3 is TGCGCCAGCAGTGAATCGGGAGGGGGGGTATCAGATACGCAGTATTTT. This chain uses TRBV10-1 with TRBJ2-3; 8 bases are a match to TRBD2. Germline CDR1 WNHNN, CDR2 SYGVQD (reference sequence). The CDR3 loop spans 16 amino acids. Losses at the gene ends were 3 bases for V and 4 bases for J; bases not matched to a gene: 9.

This clone was found once. The genes are TRBV15 and TRBJ1-1; 9 bases align to TRBD1. V lost 0 bases and J lost 5; bases outside the gene matches: 10. The CDR3 extends over 17 amino acids. Germline assignment: CDR1 LNHNV and CDR2 YYDKDF (reference sequence). This CDR3 reads CATSRDPRQGEDTEAFF. The CDR3 DNA reads TGTGCCACCAGCAGAGATCCGAGACAGGGGGAAGATACTGAAGCTTTCTTT.

The chain's CDR3 is CATRRGAQETQYF. In DNA form, the CDR3 reads TGTGCCACCAGACGGGGGGCCCAAGAGACCCAGTACTTC. The V and J genes are TRBV27 and TRBJ2-5; possibly TRBD2 for D (7 bases). Trimming removed 10 bases at V and 1 base at J, with 13 bases between. The CDR3 has 13 residues. Germline loops: CDR1 MNHEY, CDR2 SMNVEV (reference sequence).

The rearrangement uses TRBV14 and TRBJ2-1; D gene uncertain. The CDR3 sequence is 13 residues long. The germline V gene encodes CDR1 SGHDN and CDR2 FVKESK. Trimming removed 4 bases from V and 4 bases from J, with 8 bases in between. In nucleotides, the CDR3 is TGTGCCAGCAGCCGGGCTATTTACAATGAGCAGTTCTTC. Amino acid sequence: CASSRAIYNEQFF.

This clone appeared a few times. V is TRBV5-1 and J is TRBJ1-1; D not resolved. The CDR3 runs 14 residues. V lost 1 base and J 1 base, leaving 8 bases between the germline ends. From germline, CDR1 is SGHRS and CDR2 YFSETQ. CDR3 amino acids: CASSLLSGNTEAFF. The CDR3 bases are TGCGCCAGCAGCTTGTTATCAGGGAACACTGAAGCTTTCTTT. Full variable domain (outside the CDR3, taken from reference TRBV5-1 and TRBJ1-1): KAGVTQTPRYLIKTRGQQVTLSCSPISGHRSVSWYQQTPGQGLQFLFEYFSETQRNKGNFPGRFSGRQFSNSRSEMNVSTLELGDSALYLCASSLLSGNTEAFFGQGTRLTVV.

This chain uses TRBV19 with TRBJ1-5; 9 positions match TRBD1. V lost 5 bases and J lost 1; bases outside the gene matches: 6. In germline, CDR1 is LNHDA, CDR2 SQIVND (reference sequence). CDR3 length equals 16 residues. The CDR3 DNA reads as TGTGCCAGTAGTCCCCGACAGGGGGGGAGCAATCAGCCCCAGCATTTT. As protein: CASSPRQGGSNQPQHF.

This chain links TRBV30 with TRBJ2-5; 9 bases map to TRBD2. The trim removed 8 bases at V and 4 bases at J, leaving 11 bases unmatched. The germline gives CDR1 GTSNPN, CDR2 SVGIG (reference sequence). This CDR3 has 14 residues. The CDR3 loop is CARAGGLIGETQYF. The CDR3 nucleotides are TGTGCCAGAGCGGGGGGATTGATCGGAGAGACCCAGTACTTC.

This chain uses TRBV7-9 with TRBJ1-5, with D possibly being TRBD1 (5 bases). The CDR3 loop spans 17 amino acids. Germline CDR1 reads SEHNR; CDR2 reads FQNEAQ (reference sequence). Trimming stripped 1 base from V and 2 bases from J, with 15 bases between. The CDR3: CASSLEGSWEGNQPQHF. DNA for the CDR3: TGTGCCAGCAGCTTAGAGGGGAGTTGGGAGGGCAATCAGCCCCAGCATTTT.

This chain links TRBV10-3 with TRBJ1-1, with a possible D match to TRBD1 (6 bases). V shed 4 bases and J shed 3 bases, with 12 bases lying between them. Germline CDR1 is ENHRY and CDR2 is SYGVKD. CDR3 length equals 14 residues. The chain's CDR3 is CAISGGGADTEAFF. CDR3 nucleotide sequence: TGTGCCATCAGTGGGGGGGGCGCGGACACTGAAGCTTTCTTT.

In this sample, this clone turned up a few times. The chain has TRBV14 and TRBJ2-7, with 8 bases that match TRBD1. The junction had 8 bases not matched to a gene; V was cut back by 4 bases and J by 0 bases. This CDR3 has 16 residues. CDR1 is SGHDN, CDR2 FVKESK, per germline. The chain's CDR3 is CASSPKDRAGSYEQYF. Written as DNA, the CDR3 is TGTGCCAGCAGCCCTAAGGACAGGGCGGGCTCCTACGAGCAGTACTTC. Variable domain in full (rest from reference TRBV14 and TRBJ2-7): EAGVTQFPSHSVIEKGQTVTLRCDPISGHDNLYWYRRVMGKEIKFLLHFVKESKQDESGMPNNRFLAERTGGTYSTLKVQPAELEDSGVYFCASSPKDRAGSYEQYFGPGTRLTVT.

The V and J genes are TRBV5-1 and TRBJ1-4; D unclear. The CDR3 totals 13 residues. V dropped 7 bases and J dropped 0 bases, with 7 bases sitting between them. The germline gives CDR1 SGHRS, CDR2 YFSETQ. The CDR3 bases are TGCGCCAGCGCGTCTGCAACTAATGAAAAACTGTTTTTT. This codes for CASASATNEKLFF. The full variable domain, its missing parts supplied by reference TRBV5-1 and TRBJ1-4, is KAGVTQTPRYLIKTRGQQVTLSCSPISGHRSVSWYQQTPGQGLQFLFEYFSETQRNKGNFPGRFSGRQFSNSRSEMNVSTLELGDSALYLCASASATNEKLFFGSGTQLSVL.

J is TRBJ1-6 and V is TRBV14; TRBD1 aligns across 7 bases. The germline gives CDR1 SGHDN, CDR2 FVKESK. The V gene end was trimmed by 5 bases and the J gene end by 10 bases; junction bases not matched to a gene: 11. This CDR3 region has 15 residues. CDR3 in amino acids: CASSRYRGGKSPLHF. As DNA, the CDR3 is TGTGCCAGCAGCAGATACAGGGGAGGTAAATCACCCCTCCACTTT. Complete variable domain (other parts from reference TRBV14 and TRBJ1-6): EAGVTQFPSHSVIEKGQTVTLRCDPISGHDNLYWYRRVMGKEIKFLLHFVKESKQDESGMPNNRFLAERTGGTYSTLKVQPAELEDSGVYFCASSRYRGGKSPLHFGNGTRLTVT.

This rearrangement joins TRBV4-1 to TRBJ1-1; D is perhaps TRBD1 (5 bases). The CDR3 runs to 14 residues. Germline CDR1 is MGHRA and CDR2 is YSYEKL. The germline V and J ends were trimmed by 5 bases and 2 bases, with 12 bases remaining between them. CDR3 sequence reads: CASSYRQPNTEAFF. CDR3 DNA: TGCGCCAGCAGCTACCGACAGCCCAACACTGAAGCTTTCTTT.

This chain connects TRBV13 to TRBJ2-7, with 8 bases that match TRBD2. There are 15 residues in the CDR3. Trimming took 6 bases from V and 4 from J; bases not matched to a gene: 11. The germline gives CDR1 PRHDT, CDR2 FYEKMQ (reference sequence). CDR3 sequence reads: CASSGDPGLVYEQYF. CDR3 DNA sequence: TGTGCCAGCAGTGGGGATCCGGGACTAGTTTACGAGCAGTACTTC.

The chain has TRBV30 and TRBJ1-3; no clear D. The CDR3 extends over 13 amino acids. V lost 2 bases to trimming and J lost 8 bases, with 13 bases between them. Germline V gene data show CDR1 as GTSNPN and CDR2 as SVGIG (reference sequence). The CDR3 region is CAWSIRSSDTIYF. The CDR3 DNA reads as TGTGCCTGGAGTATCAGGTCGTCGGACACCATATATTTT.

This clone has more than one count but fewer than ten. The chain recombines TRBV5-1 with TRBJ2-3, with D possibly matching TRBD2 (6 bases). Trimming cost V 9 bases and J 0 bases, with 17 bases left between them. Germline-derived CDR1 and CDR2 are SGHRS and YFSETQ. The CDR3 contains 15 residues. Here the CDR3 reads CAIKPGLRSTDTQYF. In DNA, the CDR3 is TGCGCCATTAAACCGGGACTCCGAAGCACAGATACGCAGTATTTT.

This clone appeared a few times. This rearrangement joins TRBV21-1 to TRBJ1-2; the table calls TRBD1, which could not be checked here. TRBV21-1 counts as a pseudogene. CDR3 length: 14 residues. The DNA of the CDR3 is TGTGCCAGCAGCGCACCGGGACAGGGGCAGGGCTACACCTTC. This translates into CASSAPGQGQGYTF.

The chain links TRBV6-5 to TRBJ1-2; TRBD1 is a possible D gene (6 bases). V was clipped by 0 bases and J by 8 bases, with 10 bases between them. Germline assignment: CDR1 MNHEY and CDR2 SVGAGI. The CDR3 is 13 amino acids. The CDR3 here is CASSYSGGRGYTF. The CDR3 DNA follows: TGTGCCAGCAGTTACTCGGGGGGGCGAGGCTACACCTTC.

The chain employs TRBV5-4 and TRBJ2-2; TRBD1 aligns across 7 bases. Germline trimming cut 3 bases from V and 5 bases from J; bases unmatched to any gene: 4. The CDR3 has 14 amino acids. Germline V lookup: CDR1 SGHNT, CDR2 YYREEE (reference sequence). CDR3 loop: CASSWDSHTGELFF. The CDR3 DNA follows: TGTGCCAGCAGCTGGGACAGCCATACCGGGGAGCTGTTTTTT.

In regard to this clone: This specimen includes other DNA sequences encoding the same CDR3. This chain uses TRBV7-3 with TRBJ2-2; D not resolved. The length of the CDR3 is 14 residues. Deletions cut 5 bases from V and 1 base from J, with 8 bases between. Germline V gives CDR1 SGHTA, CDR2 FQGTGA. CDR3 sequence reads: CASSPRGNTGELFF. In DNA form, the CDR3 reads TGTGCCAGCAGCCCCCGCGGGAACACCGGGGAGCTGTTTTTT.

This clone was counted a single time. This sequence joins TRBV7-9 and TRBJ1-2, with 10 bases lining up with TRBD1. The length of the CDR3 is 13 residues. Looked up from germline, CDR1 is SEHNR and CDR2 is FQNEAQ (reference sequence). The V and J ends lost 5 bases and 9 bases, in that order; junction bases with no gene match: 6. The CDR3, as DNA: TGTGCCAGCAGCACCGGGACAGGGGATCGCTACACCTTC. This encodes CASSTGTGDRYTF.

V gene TRBV14 combines with J gene TRBJ1-3, with D possibly matching TRBD1 (5 bases). V lost 0 bases and J lost 2, with 14 bases in between. Germline CDR1 is SGHDN and CDR2 is FVKESK. CDR3 length equals 17 residues. Here the CDR3 reads CASSQDGGGAPGNTIYF. In DNA form, the CDR3 reads TGTGCCAGCAGCCAAGACGGCGGAGGGGCCCCTGGAAACACCATATATTTT. Looking up the rest from reference TRBV14 and TRBJ1-3 gives the full variable domain: EAGVTQFPSHSVIEKGQTVTLRCDPISGHDNLYWYRRVMGKEIKFLLHFVKESKQDESGMPNNRFLAERTGGTYSTLKVQPAELEDSGVYFCASSQDGGGAPGNTIYFGEGSWLTVV.